This entry lists 29 T cell receptor beta chains sequenced from one sample in a study of a mutant IDH1 vaccine in newly diagnosed glioma. Time point denoted: baseline, week 1 (first vaccination visit). Treatment defined: pre-vaccination baseline after standard-of-care therapy. Generated by immunoSEQ multiplex PCR, the TCRdb table keeps only in-frame clones and is missing some. The sample records about 98,000 clones, approximately 90% being singletons. This specimen consisted of PBMCs, obtained from a glioma patient treated with radiotherapy, temozolomide or both. The receptors derive from a woman between 45 and 65 years old with glioma.

The chain is built from TRBV2 and TRBJ2-1; the D is unclear. CDR1 and CDR2 from the germline V gene are SNHLY and FYNNEI. The V gene lost 8 bases and the J gene lost 4 bases, with 12 bases spanning the gap. The CDR3 has 13 amino acids. DNA of the CDR3: TGTGCCAGCTGCGAAACCGCTTACAATGAGCAGTTCTTC. This encodes CASCETAYNEQFF.

The V call is TRBV11-3, the J call TRBJ2-3; TRBD2 matches at 7 bases. Looked up from germline, CDR1 is SGHNT and CDR2 is YENEEA. V was pared by 2 bases and J by 4 bases, with 6 bases of the junction left unmatched. The CDR3 has 15 residues. For the CDR3, the DNA is TGTGCCAGCAGCTTACTCGCGGGAGATCCAGATACGCAGTATTTT. Translated, it gives CASSLLAGDPDTQYF.

The rearrangement joins TRBV18 to TRBJ2-1; D is uncertain. Looked up from germline, CDR1 is KGHSH and CDR2 is LQKENI. Trimming left V 0 bases short and J 5 bases short, with 17 bases between. The CDR3 loop spans 17 amino acids. CDR3 protein: CASSPPLTRARDNEQFF. In nucleotides, the CDR3 is TGTGCCAGCTCACCACCCTTAACCCGGGCGAGAGACAATGAGCAGTTCTTC.

This chain uses TRBV12-5 with TRBJ1-5; a possible D gene is TRBD1 (5 bases). Per the germline V gene, CDR1 is LGHNT and CDR2 is FRNRAP. The CDR3 is 16 amino acids. Trimming cost V 4 bases and J 4 bases, with 17 bases left between them. DNA of the CDR3: TGTGCTAGTGGTTCCATCCGGGGCCCTGAGAATCAGCCCCAGCATTTT. Translated: CASGSIRGPENQPQHF.

The chain couples TRBV30 to TRBJ1-1; D gene ambiguous. The CDR3 is 14 amino acids. V lost 0 bases, J lost 1 base, and 9 bases lay in between. Germline CDR1 and CDR2: GTSNPN and SVGIG (reference sequence). The CDR3 sequence is CAWSVLGGNTEAFF. CDR3 DNA: TGTGCCTGGAGTGTACTGGGAGGGAACACTGAAGCTTTCTTT.

This chain links TRBV6-6 with TRBJ1-5; maybe TRBD1 (5 bases). The CDR3 has 13 residues. CDR1 is MNHNY, CDR2 SVGAGI, per germline (reference sequence). Trimming shortened V by 10 bases and J by 2 bases, and 12 bases separated the two germline ends. The CDR3 region is CAISRGGNQPQHF. The CDR3 DNA follows: TGTGCCATCTCAAGGGGAGGCAATCAGCCCCAGCATTTT.

The rearrangement links TRBV5-1 to TRBJ2-1; tentatively, D is TRBD2 (5 bases). Germline CDR1 and CDR2: SGHRS and YFSETQ. V lost 4 bases, J lost 8 bases, and 19 bases lay in between. The CDR3 has 15 amino acids. CDR3 sequence: CASSPDSPKKDEQFF. DNA for the CDR3: TGCGCCAGCAGCCCGGACTCACCCAAGAAGGATGAGCAGTTCTTC.

The rearrangement uses TRBV7-2 and TRBJ2-5; 7 bases align to TRBD2. The last part of the DNA fits TRBJ2-7 better; the J call may be wrong. Germline-derived CDR1 and CDR2 are SGHTA and FQGNSA. The CDR3 consists of 12 residues. Here the CDR3 reads CASSRGLYEQYF. For the CDR3, the DNA is TGTGCCAGCAGCCGGGGACTATACGAGCAGTACTTC.

The J gene is TRBJ2-1, the V gene TRBV19; D might be TRBD2 (6 bases). Per the germline V gene, CDR1 is LNHDA and CDR2 is SQIVND (reference sequence). Trimming took 8 bases from V and 0 from J, leaving 17 bases between them. CDR3 length: 16 amino acids. The CDR3 spells CASHYEAGSSYNEQFF. The CDR3 coding sequence is TGTGCCAGTCACTACGAAGCGGGCAGCTCCTACAATGAGCAGTTCTTC.

The V and J genes are TRBV7-6 and TRBJ2-3, with TRBD1 identical over 12 bases. The germline V gene has CDR1 SGHVS and CDR2 FNYEAQ. V lost 5 bases to trimming and J lost 1 base; unmatched junction nucleotides: 7. This CDR3 comprises 17 residues. The CDR3 coding sequence is TGTGCCAGCAGCCCCCTCTGGGACAGGGGGCGCACAGATACGCAGTATTTT. Its translation: CASSPLWDRGRTDTQYF.

The chain employs TRBV5-1 and TRBJ2-3; TRBD2 matches 12 bases. From germline, CDR1 is SGHRS and CDR2 YFSETQ. With V trimmed by 4 bases and J by 5 bases, 8 bases remained unmatched. The CDR3 is 16 amino acids. This chain's CDR3 is CASSVLAGGPGDTQYF. The CDR3 nucleotides are TGCGCCAGCAGCGTCCTAGCGGGAGGGCCGGGAGATACGCAGTATTTT.

The V and J genes are TRBV9 and TRBJ2-1, with 11 bases that match TRBD2. The germline CDR1 and CDR2 sequences are SGDLS and YYNGEE. Losses at the gene ends were 4 bases for V and 10 bases for J; bases not matched to a gene: 10. The length of the CDR3 is 15 residues. CDR3 in amino acids: CASSSGTSGLNEQFF. The CDR3 DNA follows: TGTGCCAGCAGCTCCGGGACTAGCGGTTTGAACGAGCAGTTCTTC. Full variable domain (rest looked up from reference TRBV9 and TRBJ2-1): DSGVTQTPKHLITATGQRVTLRCSPRSGDLSVYWYQQSLDQGLQFLIQYYNGEERAKGNILERFSAQQFPDLHSELNLSSLELGDSALYFCASSSGTSGLNEQFFGPGTRLTVL.

This clone has only one observation. CDR3 in amino acids: CASSVAGRSGTEAFF. For the CDR3, the DNA is TGTGCCAGCAGCGTGGCAGGGAGGTCGGGCACTGAAGCTTTCTTT. This sequence joins TRBV9 and TRBJ1-1; perhaps TRBD1 as D (5 bases). Trimming left V 2 bases short and J 4 bases short, with 15 bases between. The CDR3 contains 15 residues. Germline CDR1 reads SGDLS; CDR2 reads YYNGEE. Drawing the rest from reference TRBV9 and TRBJ1-1, the complete variable domain is DSGVTQTPKHLITATGQRVTLRCSPRSGDLSVYWYQQSLDQGLQFLIQYYNGEERAKGNILERFSAQQFPDLHSELNLSSLELGDSALYFCASSVAGRSGTEAFFGQGTRLTVV.

This chain joins TRBV6-5 and TRBJ1-2; TRBD1 agrees at 7 bases. V lost 6 bases to trimming and J lost 0 bases; unmatched junction nucleotides: 4. In germline, CDR1 is MNHEY, CDR2 SVGAGI. The CDR3 covers 14 residues. The CDR3 sequence is CASRQDRTNYGYTF. The CDR3 DNA reads TGTGCCAGCAGGCAGGACAGGACTAACTATGGCTACACCTTC.

The chain couples TRBV14 to TRBJ2-5, with 8 positions matching TRBD1. CDR1 and CDR2 from the germline V gene are SGHDN and FVKESK. Trimming removed 6 bases from V and 4 bases from J; junction bases left unmatched: 7. The CDR3 totals 14 residues. As DNA, the CDR3 is TGTGCCAGCAGTTACGGGGACAGGCTAGAGACCCAGTACTTC. Protein: CASSYGDRLETQYF. Full variable domain (missing parts from reference TRBV14 and TRBJ2-5): EAGVTQFPSHSVIEKGQTVTLRCDPISGHDNLYWYRRVMGKEIKFLLHFVKESKQDESGMPNNRFLAERTGGTYSTLKVQPAELEDSGVYFCASSYGDRLETQYFGPGTRLLVL.

Worth noting for this clone: Within the sample, other DNA sequences also encode this same CDR3. This rearrangement joins TRBV27 to TRBJ2-7, with 8 bases identical to TRBD2. The CDR3 contains 13 residues. V lost 4 bases to trimming and J lost 4 bases; unmatched junction nucleotides: 3. CDR1 and CDR2 from the germline V gene are MNHEY and SMNVEV (reference sequence). The CDR3, as DNA: TGTGCCAGCAGTTCTGGCGGGAGGTACGAGCAGTACTTC. Translation: CASSSGGRYEQYF.

CDR3 bases: TGTGCCAGCTCACCACAGGGGGTTACAGATACGCAGTATTTT. Translated, it gives CASSPQGVTDTQYF. The chain has TRBV18 and TRBJ2-3, with D tentatively TRBD1 (6 bases). The germline V gene encodes CDR1 KGHSH and CDR2 LQKENI. This CDR3 is 14 amino acids long. V shed 1 base and J shed 3 bases, with 8 bases lying between them.

The V gene is TRBV5-1, the J gene TRBJ2-5; no clear D. This CDR3 is built from 16 residues. The V gene's germline CDR1 is SGHRS and CDR2 YFSETQ. The ends were cut back, 4 bases at V and 5 bases at J, with 21 bases in the middle. DNA for the CDR3: TGCGCCAGCAGCCCCCGTCGTCCTCAGCTGGGGGAGACCCAGTACTTC. Protein product: CASSPRRPQLGETQYF.

This clone occurred once. This chain joins TRBV2 and TRBJ2-5; 8 nucleotides line up with TRBD1. The CDR3 has 14 amino acids. The V and J ends lost 5 bases and 5 bases, in that order; junction bases with no gene match: 7. Germline V lookup: CDR1 SNHLY, CDR2 FYNNEI. The CDR3 sequence: CASSPGQGGETQYF. CDR3 DNA sequence: TGTGCCAGCAGTCCCGGACAGGGCGGGGAGACCCAGTACTTC.

The rearrangement links TRBV30 to TRBJ1-1, with 7 bases matching TRBD1. CDR3 length: 13 residues. V dropped 4 bases and J dropped 4; count of bases not matched to a gene: 6. From germline, CDR1 is GTSNPN and CDR2 SVGIG (reference sequence). The CDR3 sequence: CAWTNYRGTEAFF. The DNA of the CDR3 is TGTGCCTGGACAAATTACAGGGGCACTGAAGCTTTCTTT.

V is TRBV5-1 and J is TRBJ1-2; tentatively, D is TRBD1 (6 bases). Trimming stripped 3 bases from V and 8 bases from J, with 14 bases between. CDR1 SGHRS and CDR2 YFSETQ come from the germline V gene. The CDR3 extends over 13 amino acids. CDR3 sequence reads: CASSSQGSGGYTF. The CDR3 nucleotides read TGCGCCAGCAGCTCGCAGGGGTCGGGCGGCTACACCTTC.

This clone showed up just a few times. This chain uses TRBV27 with TRBJ1-1; D remains ambiguous. Germline CDR1 MNHEY, CDR2 SMNVEV (reference sequence). V was clipped by 4 bases and J by 1 base, with 16 bases between them. This CDR3 has 16 amino acids. In nucleotides, the CDR3 is TGTGCCAGCAGTTCGAAACTGGGCCTTTCGAACACTGAAGCTTTCTTT. Amino acid sequence: CASSSKLGLSNTEAFF.

The rearrangement uses TRBV4-2 and TRBJ2-1, with TRBD1 identical over 11 bases. The CDR3 has 19 residues. V lost 4 bases and J lost 0; bases outside the gene matches: 11. Germline CDR1 and CDR2: LGHNA and YNFKEQ. The CDR3 region is CASSRGQGAIFSSYNEQFF. CDR3 nucleotides: TGTGCCAGCAGCCGTGGACAGGGGGCAATTTTCAGCTCCTACAATGAGCAGTTCTTC.

DNA of the CDR3: TGTGCCAGCACCCAATCTAGGGTTGTGGAGCCCCAGCATTTT. Translated: CASTQSRVVEPQHF. The chain links TRBV6-1 to TRBJ1-5; no clear D. Germline-derived CDR1 and CDR2 are MNHNS and SASEGT. The CDR3 covers 14 residues. Trimming removed 7 bases at V and 8 bases at J, with 18 bases between.

The J gene is TRBJ2-6, the V gene TRBV7-9; TRBD2 might be the D (6 bases). This CDR3 comprises 16 residues. The ends were cut back, 3 bases at V and 1 base at J, with 10 bases in the middle. Germline CDR1 and CDR2: SEHNR and FQNEAQ (reference sequence). The CDR3 nucleotides read TGTGCCAGCAGCTTCGCGGGGAGTTCTGGGGCCAACGTCCTGACTTTC. As protein: CASSFAGSSGANVLTF.

CDR3 sequence: CASSLDRYGTYEQYF. In DNA, the CDR3 is TGTGCCAGCAGCTTAGATCGGTACGGAACCTACGAGCAGTACTTC. The chain has TRBV11-2 and TRBJ2-7; D is uncertain. Trimming removed 0 bases from V and 2 bases from J, with 11 bases in between. This CDR3 comprises 15 residues. Germline assignment: CDR1 SGHAT and CDR2 FQNNGV.

The chain recombines TRBV5-5 with TRBJ2-7; 9 bases map to TRBD1. The CDR3 contains 14 residues. J was trimmed by 6 bases and V by 1 base; bases with no gene match: 5. The V gene's germline CDR1 is SGHKS and CDR2 YYEKEE (reference sequence). CDR3 coding DNA: TGTGCCAGCAGCTTGTCGACAGGGGGTGGCGAGCAGTACTTC. Translating it yields CASSLSTGGGEQYF.

The chain uses TRBV11-2 and TRBJ2-1, with 7 bases lining up with TRBD1. The CDR3 consists of 16 residues. V was pared by 5 bases and J by 2 bases, with 9 bases of the junction left unmatched. Germline V lookup: CDR1 SGHAT, CDR2 FQNNGV. The CDR3 DNA sequence: TGTGCCAGCAGCACCCTCAGGGGGAGACCCTACAATGAGCAGTTCTTC. The encoded protein is CASSTLRGRPYNEQFF.

This chain joins TRBV11-3 and TRBJ2-1, with 7 bases lining up with TRBD2. The CDR3 runs to 15 residues. J gave up 2 bases and V 1 base, and 2 bases lay outside the gene matches. Per germline, CDR1 SGHNT and CDR2 YENEEA. CDR3 DNA: TGTGCCAGCAGCTTAGTAGCGGGTGCCTACAATGAGCAGTTCTTC. Residues: CASSLVAGAYNEQFF.